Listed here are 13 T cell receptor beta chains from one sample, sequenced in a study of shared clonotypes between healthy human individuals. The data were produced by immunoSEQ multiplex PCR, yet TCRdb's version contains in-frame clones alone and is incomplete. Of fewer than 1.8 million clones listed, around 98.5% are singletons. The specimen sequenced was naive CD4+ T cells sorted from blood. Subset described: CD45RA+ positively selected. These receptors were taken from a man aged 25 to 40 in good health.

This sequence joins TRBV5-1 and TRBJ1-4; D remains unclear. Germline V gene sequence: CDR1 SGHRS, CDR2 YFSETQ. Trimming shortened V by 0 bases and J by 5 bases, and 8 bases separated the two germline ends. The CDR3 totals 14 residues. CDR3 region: CASSLESRNEKLFF. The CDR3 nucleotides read TGCGCCAGCAGCTTGGAGAGTAGGAATGAAAAACTGTTTTTT.

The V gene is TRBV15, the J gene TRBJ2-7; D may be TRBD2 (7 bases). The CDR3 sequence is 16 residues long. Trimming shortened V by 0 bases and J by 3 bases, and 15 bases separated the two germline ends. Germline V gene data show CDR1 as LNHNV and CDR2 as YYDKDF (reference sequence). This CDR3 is CATSRDLSGGGYEQYF. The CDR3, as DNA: TGTGCCACCAGCAGAGATCTTTCGGGGGGCGGCTACGAGCAGTACTTC.

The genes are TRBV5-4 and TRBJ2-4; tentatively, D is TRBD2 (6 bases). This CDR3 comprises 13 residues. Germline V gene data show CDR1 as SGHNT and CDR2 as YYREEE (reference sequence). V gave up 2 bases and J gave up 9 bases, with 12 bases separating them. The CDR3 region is CASSFFGGSIQYF. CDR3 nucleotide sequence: TGTGCCAGCAGCTTTTTCGGAGGGAGCATTCAGTACTTC.

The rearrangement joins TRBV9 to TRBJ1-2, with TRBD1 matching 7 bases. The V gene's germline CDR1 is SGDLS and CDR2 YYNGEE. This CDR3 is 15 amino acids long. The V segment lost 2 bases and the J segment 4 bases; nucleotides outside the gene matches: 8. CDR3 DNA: TGTGCCAGCAGCGTCCCCGAACAGGGGTTCTATGGCTACACCTTC. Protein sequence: CASSVPEQGFYGYTF.

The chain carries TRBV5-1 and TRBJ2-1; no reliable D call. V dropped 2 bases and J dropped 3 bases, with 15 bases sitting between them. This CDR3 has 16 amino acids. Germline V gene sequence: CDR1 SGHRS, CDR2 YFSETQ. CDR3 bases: TGCGCCAGCAGCTTCGGACCCACTGGGCTCTACAATGAGCAGTTCTTC. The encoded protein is CASSFGPTGLYNEQFF.

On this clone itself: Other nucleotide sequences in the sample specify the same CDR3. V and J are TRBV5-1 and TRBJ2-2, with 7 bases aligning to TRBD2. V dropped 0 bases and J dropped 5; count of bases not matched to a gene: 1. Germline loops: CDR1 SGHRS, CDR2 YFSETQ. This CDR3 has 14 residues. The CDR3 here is CASSLVSGTGELFF. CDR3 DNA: TGCGCCAGCAGCTTGGTTAGCGGGACCGGGGAGCTGTTTTTT.

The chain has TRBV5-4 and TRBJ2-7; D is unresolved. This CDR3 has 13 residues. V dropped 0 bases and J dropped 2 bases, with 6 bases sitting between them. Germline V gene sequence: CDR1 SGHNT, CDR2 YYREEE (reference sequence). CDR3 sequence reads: CASSLESPYEQYF. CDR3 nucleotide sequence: TGTGCCAGCAGCTTGGAGAGCCCCTACGAGCAGTACTTC.

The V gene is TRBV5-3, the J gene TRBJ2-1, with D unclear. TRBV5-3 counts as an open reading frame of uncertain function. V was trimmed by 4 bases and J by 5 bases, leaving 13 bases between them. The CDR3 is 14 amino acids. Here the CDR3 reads CARSRIAHNNEQFF. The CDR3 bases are TGTGCCAGAAGCCGGATTGCCCACAACAATGAGCAGTTCTTC.

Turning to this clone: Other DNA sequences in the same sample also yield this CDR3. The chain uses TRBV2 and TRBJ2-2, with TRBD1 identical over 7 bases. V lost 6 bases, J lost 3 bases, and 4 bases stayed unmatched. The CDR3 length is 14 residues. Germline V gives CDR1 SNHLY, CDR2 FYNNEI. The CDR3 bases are TGTGCCAGCAGCCGTGACAGGGACACCGGGGAGCTGTTTTTT. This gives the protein CASSRDRDTGELFF.

CDR3 DNA sequence: TGTGCCAGCAGCTTCCGACAGAGCTCCTACAATGAGCAGTTCTTC. It yields the protein CASSFRQSSYNEQFF. The V call is TRBV9, the J call TRBJ2-1; a weak D match, TRBD1 (5 bases). V gave up 4 bases and J gave up 0 bases, with 11 bases separating them. The germline V gene has CDR1 SGDLS and CDR2 YYNGEE. The CDR3 has 15 amino acids.

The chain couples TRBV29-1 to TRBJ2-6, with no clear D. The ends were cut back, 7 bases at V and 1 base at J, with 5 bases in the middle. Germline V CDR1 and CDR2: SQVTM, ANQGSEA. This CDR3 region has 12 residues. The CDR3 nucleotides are TGCAGCGCGCAATCTGGGGCCAACGTCCTGACTTTC. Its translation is CSAQSGANVLTF.

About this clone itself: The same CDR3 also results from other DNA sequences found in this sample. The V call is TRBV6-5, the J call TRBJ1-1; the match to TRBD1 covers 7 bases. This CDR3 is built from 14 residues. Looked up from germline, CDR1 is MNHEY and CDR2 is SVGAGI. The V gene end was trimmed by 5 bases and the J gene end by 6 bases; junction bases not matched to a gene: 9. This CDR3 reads CASSRQGSGSEAFF. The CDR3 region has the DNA TGTGCCAGCAGTCGACAGGGTAGTGGCTCTGAAGCTTTCTTT.

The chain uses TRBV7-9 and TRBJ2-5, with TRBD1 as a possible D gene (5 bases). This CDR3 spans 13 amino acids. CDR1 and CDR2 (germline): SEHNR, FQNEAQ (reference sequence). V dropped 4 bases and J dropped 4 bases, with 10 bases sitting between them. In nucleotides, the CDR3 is TGTGCCAGCAGCTCCCAGGGTCCAGAGACCCAGTACTTC. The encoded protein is CASSSQGPETQYF. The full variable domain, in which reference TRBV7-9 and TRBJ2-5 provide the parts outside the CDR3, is DTGVSQNPRHKITKRGQNVTFRCDPISEHNRLYWYRQTLGQGPEFLTYFQNEAQLEKSRLLSDRFSAERPKGSFSTLEIQRTEQGDSAMYLCASSSQGPETQYFGPGTRLLVL.